Each of the 15 T cell receptor beta chains below was sequenced from the same sample in a study of identical twins. TCRdb reprocessed the 5' RACE reads with MiXCR, giving one entry per CDR3 protein. The sample lists some 230,000 distinct CDR3 sequences, 6.5% occurring once. This sample also appeared in a second study, on T cells expressing NK-cell markers.

Sequenced sample: CD8+ T cells sorted from blood. Every receptor here comes from a woman aged 18 to 35 in good health.

Note on this clonotype: Germline and junction disagree at one end, which may indicate a read error. The V call is TRBV7-2, the J call TRBJ2-7; 9 nucleotides align to TRBD2. In germline, CDR1 is SGHTA, CDR2 FQGNSA. This CDR3 contains 14 residues. The CDR3 region is CSSSLREGRNEQYF. For the CDR3, the DNA is TGTTCCAGCAGCCTGCGGGAGGGCCGTAACGAGCAGTACTTC.

This clonotype showed up just a few times. The chain combines TRBV6-2 or TRBV6-3 with TRBJ2-1; perhaps TRBD2 as D (5 bases). Germline V lookup: CDR1 MNHEY, CDR2 SVGEGT. CDR3 length: 16 residues. The V and J ends lost 6 bases and 4 bases respectively, with 19 bases between them. The CDR3 nucleotides are TGTGCCAGCAGGCCCTACGCGGGCGCTCATTACAATGAGCAGTTCTTC. Translated, it gives CASRPYAGAHYNEQFF.

This clonotype was recorded a few times. The J gene is TRBJ2-7, the V gene TRBV11-2, with 10 bases lining up with TRBD2. In germline, CDR1 is SGHAT, CDR2 FQNNGV. V gave up 6 bases and J gave up 6 bases; unmatched junction bases: 17. The CDR3 contains 17 residues. CDR3 in DNA: TGTGCCAGCAGACGTCGACCCCCTGAGACTAGCGGGCGCGAGCAGTACTTC. The encoded protein is CASRRRPPETSGREQYF. Using reference TRBV11-2 and TRBJ2-7 for the parts outside the CDR3, the full variable domain is EAGVAQSPRYKIIEKRQSVAFWCNPISGHATLYWYQQILGQGPKLLIQFQNNGVVDDSQLPKDRFSAERLKGVDSTLKIQPAKLEDSAVYLCASRRRPPETSGREQYFGPGTRLTVT.

A few counts support this clonotype. The genes are TRBV7-9 and TRBJ2-2; D not certain. V dropped 2 bases and J dropped 2 bases, with 15 bases sitting between them. The CDR3 loop spans 17 amino acids. CDR1 SEHNR and CDR2 FQNEAQ come from the germline V gene (reference sequence). CDR3 sequence reads: CASSLYLGSYNTGELFF. CDR3 sequence (DNA): TGTGCCAGCAGCTTATACTTAGGCAGCTATAACACCGGGGAGCTGTTTTTT.

This clonotype was seen ten or more times. CDR3 DNA sequence: TGTGCCAGCAGCAGAACGGACGGTACCTACGAGCAGTACTTC. Translation gives CASSRTDGTYEQYF. The genes are TRBV7-9 and TRBJ2-7; D gene ambiguous. The CDR3 sequence is 14 residues long. The V gene lost 5 bases and the J gene lost 2 bases, with 13 bases spanning the gap. The germline V gene encodes CDR1 SEHNR and CDR2 FQNEAQ (reference sequence).

This clonotype was seen many times. The CDR3: CATDPRGGGRDEQFF. DNA for the CDR3: TGTGCCACCGACCCCCGTGGCGGGGGGAGGGATGAGCAGTTCTTC. The rearrangement uses TRBV15 and TRBJ2-1; TRBD2 matches 8 bases. Germline lookup yields CDR1 LNHNV and CDR2 YYDKDF (reference sequence). The CDR3 extends over 15 amino acids. With 8 bases clipped from V and 8 bases from J, the junction kept 14 bases outside the gene matches.

This clonotype was found a few times. The V call is TRBV6-2 or TRBV6-3, the J call TRBJ2-5; 11 positions agree with TRBD2. Trimming cost V 2 bases and J 3 bases; bases outside gene matches: 14. The CDR3 runs 19 residues. From germline, CDR1 is MNHEY and CDR2 SVGEGT. CDR3 sequence reads: CASSYMASGRQKVKETQYF. Written as DNA, the CDR3 is TGTGCCAGCAGTTACATGGCTAGCGGGAGGCAGAAAGTAAAAGAGACCCAGTACTTC.

The chain recombines TRBV27 with TRBJ2-1; 12 nucleotides line up with TRBD2. Unmatched junction bases numbered 5, after V lost 7 bases and J lost 7 bases. In germline, CDR1 is MNHEY, CDR2 SMNVEV (reference sequence). CDR3 length: 14 residues. The CDR3 DNA is TGTGCCAGCACTGACCTAGCGGGAGGGAATGAGCAGTTCTTC. Protein sequence: CASTDLAGGNEQFF.

The table lists this clonotype with a few counts. Written as DNA, the CDR3 is TGCGCCAGCAGCTTGGATTCTATCGACTCAGCGGGAGTAGTCTCCGAGCAGTACTTC. This codes for CASSLDSIDSAGVVSEQYF. The chain links TRBV5-1 to TRBJ2-7; TRBD2 matches at 8 bases. The CDR3 loop spans 19 amino acids. Germline lookup yields CDR1 SGHRS and CDR2 YFSETQ. J lost 6 bases, V lost 0 bases, and 20 bases had no gene match.

This clonotype has ten or more counts. This CDR3 reads CASSSSGTFDEQYF. CDR3 sequence (DNA): TGTGCCAGCAGTTCGAGCGGAACCTTTGACGAGCAGTACTTC. J is TRBJ2-7 and V is TRBV27, with D perhaps matching TRBD2 (5 bases). Germline V gene data show CDR1 as MNHEY and CDR2 as SMNVEV (reference sequence). The CDR3 totals 14 residues. Trimming removed 4 bases at V and 5 bases at J, with 15 bases between.

This clonotype was counted a few times. This sequence joins TRBV7-8 and TRBJ2-3; D not resolved. V was shortened by 4 bases and J by 5 bases, with 10 bases between the two germline ends. Germline lookup yields CDR1 SGHVS and CDR2 FQNEAQ. CDR3 length: 13 residues. As DNA, the CDR3 is TGTGCCAGCAGCTCACGACCCGGAGATACGCAGTATTTT. It yields the protein CASSSRPGDTQYF.

This clonotype was seen repeatedly, ten times or more. This rearrangement joins TRBV27 to TRBJ2-5, with D perhaps matching TRBD1 (5 bases). Trimming took 6 bases from V and 0 from J, leaving 14 bases between them. Germline CDR1 is MNHEY and CDR2 is SMNVEV (reference sequence). The CDR3 has 15 residues. The CDR3 loop is CASSLTSDNQETQYF. CDR3 in DNA: TGTGCCAGCAGCCTTACCTCGGACAACCAAGAGACCCAGTACTTC.

The chain carries TRBV30 and TRBJ2-1; D remains ambiguous. The CDR3 covers 13 residues. V dropped 2 bases and J dropped 6 bases, with 11 bases sitting between them. CDR1 and CDR2 (germline): GTSNPN, SVGIG (reference sequence). The CDR3 here is CAWSFGPPNEQFF. The CDR3 nucleotides are TGTGCCTGGAGTTTTGGACCCCCCAATGAGCAGTTCTTC.

At least ten counts were recorded for this clonotype. The chain is built from TRBV5-1 and TRBJ2-2, with TRBD1 matching over 8 bases. The CDR3 is 15 amino acids. Trimming at V came to 2 bases and at J to 4 bases, leaving 4 bases not matched to a gene. From germline, CDR1 is SGHRS and CDR2 YFSETQ. CDR3 region: CASSFHRGSTGELFF. The DNA for the CDR3 is TGCGCCAGCAGCTTCCACAGGGGGAGCACCGGGGAGCTGTTTTTT.

This clonotype was counted many times. The chain's CDR3 is CASSLPATNNEQFF. In nucleotides, the CDR3 is TGTGCCAGCAGTTTACCGGCGACTAACAATGAGCAGTTCTTC. The genes are TRBV27 and TRBJ2-1; tentatively, D is TRBD2 (5 bases). From germline, CDR1 is MNHEY and CDR2 SMNVEV (reference sequence). Trimming shortened V by 2 bases and J by 5 bases, and 10 bases separated the two germline ends. The CDR3 contains 14 residues.